Detailed here is one T cell receptor beta chain. This sample is part of a study of blood T cell repertoires in COVID-19. Per the original data handling: Counts of nucleated cells, estimated from reference gene primer amplification, were obtained. Assay: immunoSEQ multiplex PCR; the TCRdb copy retains only in-frame clones and omits some. The V and J calls and clone size come from that table; D and trimming were worked out from the DNA. This sample has about 54,000 clones, with about nine tenths found just once. This TCR was recovered from a woman aged 40 to 50 with active COVID-19. Sequencing was done on a sample of peripheral blood.

CDR3 DNA: TGTGCCAGCTCACCAGAGCGGGTATCAGAGACCCAGTACTTC. Protein product: CASSPERVSETQYF. The V and J genes are TRBV18 and TRBJ2-5; D perhaps matches TRBD2 (6 bases). CDR1 is KGHSH, CDR2 LQKENI, per germline. Trimming took off 2 bases at V and 4 bases at J, with 11 bases between the two ends. The CDR3 consists of 14 residues.